These T cell receptor beta chains were read from a single sample in a study of blood T cell repertoires in COVID-19. Clones were read by immunoSEQ multiplex PCR, and TCRdb kept only the in-frame ones, dropping some. The profile shows 80,000 to 130,000 clones, roughly 85% of them singletons. Sequenced sample: PBMCs or T cells enriched from blood (not recorded which). The receptors were sampled from a woman in her 50s who had recovered from COVID-19. CDR3s include the opening cysteine and the closing phenylalanine or tryptophan. D genes are given only for firm matches. Only part of the rows carry a size: once, few, many, or a class if the clone is expanded.

abundance	d_gene	j_gene	v_gene	len	CDR3aa	CDR3nt
few	TRBD1	TRBJ1-3	TRBV6-6	14	CASQGSGAGNTIYF	TGTGCCTCACAGGGGTCCGGAGCCGGAAACACCATATATTTT
.	.	TRBJ1-5	TRBV5-1	13	CASSPEGVQPQHF	TGCGCCAGCAGCCCCGAGGGGGTTCAGCCCCAGCATTTT
few	.	TRBJ1-3	TRBV28	14	CASSGVVSGNTIYF	TGTGCCAGCAGCGGGGTAGTCTCTGGAAACACCATATATTTT
.	TRBD1	TRBJ2-1	TRBV3-1/TRBV3-2	15	CASSQEGTGDNEQFF	TGTGCCAGCAGCCAAGAGGGGACAGGGGACAATGAGCAGTTCTTC
once	TRBD1	TRBJ2-7	TRBV28	15	CASSVSGGPSYEQYF	TGTGCCAGCAGTGTATCAGGGGGACCTTCCTACGAGCAGTACTTC
.	.	TRBJ2-7	TRBV5-1	13	CASSLGELGEQYF	TGCGCCAGCAGCCTGGGGGAGCTGGGAGAGCAGTACTTC
once	.	TRBJ1-2	TRBV14	14	CASSPATGLSGYTF	TGTGCCAGCAGCCCCGCGACAGGCCTGAGTGGCTACACCTTC
.	.	TRBJ2-2	TRBV2	14	CASTTGPNTGELFF	TGTGCCAGTACGACAGGACCCAACACCGGGGAGCTGTTTTTT
.	TRBD1	TRBJ2-7	TRBV30	13	CAWTPGQVKEQYF	TGTGCCTGGACCCCGGGACAGGTCAAAGAGCAGTACTTC
.	TRBD1	TRBJ1-4	TRBV6-6	15	CASRRRGQGAEKLFF	TGTGCCAGCAGACGAAGAGGACAGGGGGCAGAAAAACTGTTTTTT
.	.	TRBJ2-1	TRBV2	12	CASRVTNNEQFF	TGTGCCAGCAGGGTCACAAACAATGAGCAGTTCTTC
.	TRBD2	TRBJ2-7	TRBV19	13	CASSIGGTYEQYF	TGTGCCAGTAGTATCGGGGGGACCTACGAGCAGTACTTC
.	TRBD2	TRBJ2-3	TRBV14	17	CASSQELAGVFTDTQYF	TGTGCCAGCAGCCAAGAACTAGCGGGAGTATTCACAGATACGCAGTATTTT
few	.	TRBJ1-1	TRBV6-5	14	CASIWQGKNTEAFF	TGTGCCAGCATATGGCAGGGGAAGAACACTGAAGCTTTCTTT
.	.	TRBJ1-1	TRBV5-1	15	CASSNGGTGPMEAFF	TGCGCCAGCAGCAACGGGGGTACAGGCCCTATGGAAGCTTTCTTT
.	.	TRBJ2-7	TRBV10-2	13	CASSDRGGYEQYF	TGCGCCAGCAGTGACAGGGGAGGGTACGAGCAGTACTTC
.	.	TRBJ2-1	TRBV28	12	CASSLELDEQFF	TGTGCCAGCAGTCTCGAGTTAGATGAGCAGTTCTTC
.	.	TRBJ1-5	TRBV6-5	13	CASSSSAVQPQHF	TGTGCCAGCAGTTCCTCGGCTGTTCAGCCCCAGCATTTT
.	TRBD2	TRBJ2-2	TRBV14	16	CASSLRTSGSIGELFF	TGTGCCAGCAGCCTGAGGACTAGCGGGAGTATCGGGGAGCTGTTTTTT
.	TRBD1	TRBJ1-4	TRBV28	17	CASTSPGQVAFSEKLFF	TGTGCCAGCACCTCCCCCGGACAGGTTGCATTCAGTGAAAAACTGTTTTTT
.	TRBD1	TRBJ2-3	TRBV24-1	15	CATSGDRAGVDTQYF	TGTGCCACCAGTGGGGACAGGGCGGGGGTAGATACGCAGTATTTT
.	TRBD2	TRBJ2-1	TRBV11-1	16	CASSAAGTSGRYEQFF	TGTGCCAGCAGCGCTGCCGGGACTAGCGGGAGATATGAGCAGTTCTTC
once	TRBD1	TRBJ1-2	TRBV28	13	CASSKQGVYGYTF	TGTGCCAGCAGTAAACAGGGGGTTTATGGCTACACCTTC
.	TRBD2	TRBJ2-3	TRBV30	14	CAGSGGGDTDTQYF	TGTGCCGGTAGCGGGGGGGGTGACACAGATACGCAGTATTTT
.	TRBD2	TRBJ2-5	TRBV5-4	14	CASSLESGTKTQYF	TGTGCCAGCAGCTTAGAAAGCGGGACGAAGACCCAGTACTTC
.	TRBD1	TRBJ1-1	TRBV3-1/TRBV3-2	12	CASSPTGIQAFF	TGTGCCAGCAGCCCGACAGGGATTCAAGCTTTCTTT
.	.	TRBJ1-2	TRBV27	15	CASSPSGTFSYGYTF	TGTGCCAGCAGTCCATCAGGTACCTTTAGCTATGGCTACACCTTC
.	.	TRBJ1-4	TRBV7-9	13	CASRLDSNEKLFF	TGTGCCAGCAGACTCGACAGTAATGAAAAACTGTTTTTT
.	TRBD1	TRBJ1-1	TRBV6-5	15	CASSPWDSTNTEAFF	TGTGCCAGCAGTCCTTGGGACAGCACCAACACTGAAGCTTTCTTT